This is a list of T cell receptor beta chains from one sample in a study of regulatory T cells in long-lasting Graves disease. MiXCR was run by TCRdb on the multiplex PCR reads, yielding one entry per CDR3 protein. The table lists about 300,000 distinct CDR3 sequences, 20% to 25% of them singletons. The sequenced sample was peripheral blood mononuclear cells (PBMCs), obtained when the disease was refractory, from a patient treated with antithyroid drugs. Receptors originate from a female donor with Graves disease. The CDR3 runs from the conserved cysteine through the conserved F or W. A D gene is named only where the DNA matches it firmly. Only some rows state a clone size, as once, few, many or a class for expanded clones.

TGTGCCAGCTCACCAAAAGAGGGAACCTACGAGCAGTACTTC CASSPKEGTYEQYF TRBJ2-7 NA 14 TRBV18 many
TGCAGTGCTAGTGTGGCAGGGGGGAATGAAAAACTGTTTTTT CSASVAGGNEKLFF TRBJ1-4 TRBD1 14 TRBV20-1 many
TGTGCCTGGAGTCTGCAGGGAAACTATGGCTACACCTTC CAWSLQGNYGYTF TRBJ1-2 NA 13 TRBV30 few
TGTGCCAGCAGCTACGGACGGTACACTGAAGCTTTCTTT CASSYGRYTEAFF TRBJ1-1 NA 13 TRBV13 few
TGCGCCAGCAGCCAAAAGGCTAGCGGGAGGGTAGGACACGAGCAGTACTTC CASSQKASGRVGHEQYF TRBJ2-7 TRBD2 17 TRBV4-1 few
TGTGCCACCAGCAGTCCCGCAAGGACACCGAACACTGAAGCTTTCTTT CATSSPARTPNTEAFF TRBJ1-1 NA 16 TRBV15 many
TGTGCCAGCAGTTTATCCCACCCCCAAGAGACCCAGTACTTC CASSLSHPQETQYF TRBJ2-5 NA 14 TRBV28 NA
TGTGCCAGCGGAGGGGTCACTGAAGCTTTCTTT CASGGVTEAFF TRBJ1-1 NA 11 TRBV5-8 many
TGTGCCAGCAGCCTCATGAGACTCGGGGCTAACACTGAAGCTTTCTTT CASSLMRLGANTEAFF TRBJ1-1 NA 16 TRBV7-8 few
TGTGCCAGCAGCCAAGAAACCGGGACAGTTTCCATTTACGAGCAGTACTTC CASSQETGTVSIYEQYF TRBJ2-7 TRBD1 17 TRBV28 many
TGTGCCACCAGTGATCTCCTAGCGGGAGTGGAGACCCAGTACTTC CATSDLLAGVETQYF TRBJ2-5 TRBD2 15 TRBV24-1 few
TGTGCCAGCTCACCCACCCCGGGACAGACTAACTATGGCTACACCTTC CASSPTPGQTNYGYTF TRBJ1-2 TRBD1 16 TRBV18 NA
TGCGCCAGCAGCCCGACCCCTCCCGGCGAGCAGTACTTC CASSPTPPGEQYF TRBJ2-7 NA 13 TRBV5-1 few
TGCAGTGCTAGTGTCCTAGCGGGCACCAACACCGGGGAGCTGTTTTTT CSASVLAGTNTGELFF TRBJ2-2 TRBD2 16 TRBV20-1 few
TGTGCCAGCAGTTTATGGCCCCACAAGCAGCAAATCGACTACGAGCAGTACTTC CASSLWPHKQQIDYEQYF TRBJ2-7 NA 18 TRBV28 many
TGCGCCAGCAGCTTGGCCGGGACCGAACAAGAGACCCAGTACTTC CASSLAGTEQETQYF TRBJ2-5 NA 15 TRBV5-1 NA
TGTGCCTGGACCCGGTCGCTGATCTACGAGCAGTACTTC CAWTRSLIYEQYF TRBJ2-7 NA 13 TRBV30 NA
TGTGCCAGCAGTCCAATCCGGGACAGGGTCACTGAAGCTTTCTTT CASSPIRDRVTEAFF TRBJ1-1 TRBD1 15 TRBV28 NA
TGTGCCTTGGGACAGGGGTACGAAAAACTGTTTTTT CALGQGYEKLFF TRBJ1-4 TRBD1 12 TRBV30 few
TGTGCCTGGAGTTATAAGAGGGGCTTCTCCGAAGCTTTCTTT CAWSYKRGFSEAFF TRBJ1-1 NA 14 TRBV30 few
TGTGCCAGCAGCCCCGGACCCCATGGCTACACCTTC CASSPGPHGYTF TRBJ1-2 NA 12 TRBV7-9 NA
TGTGCCAGCCTCGGGACAGCTAGCGAAGCTTTCTTT CASLGTASEAFF TRBJ1-1 TRBD1 12 TRBV6-1 many
TGTGCCAGCAGCTTCCCCGCGGGAGCCACCTACGAGCAGTACTTC CASSFPAGATYEQYF TRBJ2-7 TRBD2 15 TRBV7-9 NA
TGTGCCAGCAGCCGCCGGGAGGGGGCCACCTACGAGCAGTACTTC CASSRREGATYEQYF TRBJ2-7 NA 15 TRBV28 many
TGCGCCAGCAGTGAGTCGTGGGGGGAGGATCTCACTGAAGCTCTCTTT CASSESWGEDLTEALF TRBJ1-1 NA 16 TRBV10-2 NA
TGCAGCGTTCGGGTTACAGGGTTGAAAGAGACCCAGTACTTC CSVRVTGLKETQYF TRBJ2-5 NA 14 TRBV29-1 many
TGTGCCAGCAGTAATACAGGGGCTACGACTAATGAAAAACTGTTTTTT CASSNTGATTNEKLFF TRBJ1-4 TRBD1 16 TRBV12-3/TRBV12-4 many
TGTGCCAGCAGCCAAGACCACAGGGGATGGGAGACCCAGTACTTC CASSQDHRGWETQYF TRBJ2-5 TRBD1 15 TRBV3-1 many
TGCAGTGCTAGGGGGACTAGCGGGTCCTACGAGCAGTACTTC CSARGTSGSYEQYF TRBJ2-7 TRBD2 14 TRBV20-1 few
TGTGCCAGCACAGGACAGGATGATAATTCACCCCTCCACTTT CASTGQDDNSPLHF TRBJ1-6 TRBD1 14 TRBV27 few
TGTGCCAGCAGTTACCACGGCCAAGGCACTGAAGCTTTCTTT CASSYHGQGTEAFF TRBJ1-1 NA 14 TRBV6-9 many
TGTGCCTGCGGCGACGGACTTTCAGATACGCAGTATTTT CACGDGLSDTQYF TRBJ2-3 NA 13 TRBV2 NA
TGTGCCAGTAGTATAGATCAGGCCAGGGCTGGCAATCAGCCCCAGCATTTT CASSIDQARAGNQPQHF TRBJ1-5 NA 17 TRBV19 few
TGTGCCACCAGCGTACTTGGACCCGGGGAGCTGGTTTTT CATSVLGPGELVF TRBJ2-2 NA 13 TRBV24-1 NA
TGTGCCAGCAGCTCACAGGGGACTGAAAAACTGTTTTTT CASSSQGTEKLFF TRBJ1-4 TRBD1 13 TRBV7-9 many
TGTGCCAGCAACGACAGGGGGCAAGGCACTGAAGCTTTCTTT CASNDRGQGTEAFF TRBJ1-1 TRBD1 14 TRBV6-1 many
TGTGCCAGCAGCCCCGGGACGTCCACCTACGAGCAGTACTTC CASSPGTSTYEQYF TRBJ2-7 NA 14 TRBV3-1 NA
TGTGCCAGCAGCACGGGACTAGCTCACGAGCAGTACTTC CASSTGLAHEQYF TRBJ2-7 TRBD2 13 TRBV7-9 few
TGTGCCATCAGTGAAGCGGGACATAGCACAGATACGCAGTATTTT CAISEAGHSTDTQYF TRBJ2-3 NA 15 TRBV10-3 NA
TGTGCCAGCAGCGGACGCTCCTACGAGCAGTACTTC CASSGRSYEQYF TRBJ2-7 NA 12 TRBV11-2 few
TGTGCCAGCAGCTCAAGGGGCCCTGGAAACACCATATATTTT CASSSRGPGNTIYF TRBJ1-3 NA 14 TRBV16 NA
TGCAGCGTTCTGACAGGGTGGAGCGGCACTGAAGCTTTCTTT CSVLTGWSGTEAFF TRBJ1-1 TRBD1 14 TRBV29-1 many
TGTGCCATCAGCGAATCTGACGGGCAGAACACCGGGGAGCTGTTTTTT CAISESDGQNTGELFF TRBJ2-2 NA 16 TRBV10-3 few
TGTGCCAGCAGTTTTGGTAAAATTGGATACGAGCAGTACTTC CASSFGKIGYEQYF TRBJ2-7 NA 14 TRBV12-3/TRBV12-4 few
TGTGCTAGTGGGAAAGGACTCTCACTACGCTCCTACGAGCAGTACTTC CASGKGLSLRSYEQYF TRBJ2-7 NA 16 TRBV12-5 many
TGTGCCAGCAGCCCAACCCCCGGGACCTCGACCTACGAGCAGTACTTC CASSPTPGTSTYEQYF TRBJ2-7 NA 16 TRBV9 many
TGTGCCATCAGTGGGACAGATAACACCGGGGAGCTGTTTTTT CAISGTDNTGELFF TRBJ2-2 NA 14 TRBV10-3 NA